The following is a T cell receptor beta chain sequence with its context. It has no known antigen specificity. Library generation was performed with the immunoSEQ multiplex PCR assay. A mixture of 60 forward primers for TCR Vbeta segments and 13 reverse primers for TCR Jbeta segments was used in the multiplex PCR. Amplification of the CDR3 region of rearranged TCR beta genes was performed with a multiplex PCR assay on genomic DNA. The amplified TCR beta libraries were sequenced on the Illumina HiSeq System as 87-base-pair reads. Per the source publication's procedure: A later analysis counted about 76 million unique TCR beta chains across the 550 to 800 repertoires, and around 12 million of these chains were shared by at least two donors. Raw reads were error-corrected and collapsed into unique sequences by a nearest-neighbor algorithm in which closely related sequences were merged to remove PCR and sequencing errors. Alignment of CDR3 sequences to IMGT reference sequences was used to assign V, D and J gene segments. For a sequence to be retained, at least a six-nucleotide match to both a V gene segment and a J gene segment was required. Rearrangements were called productive when the CDR3 lacked stop codons and stayed in frame with V and J; all others were non-productive. Following IMGT convention, CDR3 was defined as the stretch from the second conserved V-encoded cysteine to the conserved J-encoded phenylalanine. In an earlier analysis of more than 550 of the donors, sequences lacking an unambiguous match to a single V gene segment were excluded. An earlier analysis of fewer than 750 of the donors classified V segments as functional when productive rearrangements were above 56.7% and as segregating when the standard deviation between donors was above 5%. A statistical classification framework was developed to diagnose cytomegalovirus status using the catalog of TCR beta chain sequences. In a later analysis, TCR nucleotide sequences were compared against IMGT/GENE-DB human TR gene sequences so that V and J genes could be assigned. A later analysis assigned CDR3 sequences and most-parsimonious VDJ recombination scenarios with the TCRdist pipeline. In a later analysis, every TCR beta chain was defined by the combination of its CDR3 amino acid sequence and its V-gene family, and reads without a unique V-gene family were dropped. A later analysis removed 592 highly shared, low-generation-probability nucleotide sequences to deal with suspected cross-contamination and a sequencing artifact. In a later analysis, a clonal expansion index for each public chain was calculated from normalized within-repertoire ranks of inferred template counts. In a later analysis, generation probabilities were computed with a VDJ recombination model fitted to out-of-frame rearrangements, and the resulting probabilities were checked against IGoR. In a later analysis, TCR-TCR, TCR-HLA and TCR-CMV co-occurrence was scored with hypergeometric tests, and a repertoire-size bias correction was applied to TCR pairs. False discovery rates were estimated in a later analysis by permuting HLA or CMV assignments 20 times. In a later analysis, co-occurring TCRs were grouped using DBSCAN, with TCRdist sequence similarity added in when clustering inside HLA-allele-positive subsets. Co-occurrence clustering excluded repertoires with fewer than 30,000 or more than 120,000 public chains, plus five with anomalous nucleotide sharing. This immuneACCESS table, as held by TCRdb, lists in-frame sequences with V and J called but not all clones. Of the missing ones, under half trace to an unresolved V gene in checked studies; the others have no known cause. Clone size and the V and J calls come from that table; the DNA yielded D and trimming. For this sample, the table gives some 150,000 clones. Jointly, the top ten make up 2% to 2.5% of the sample.

The CDR3 runs 15 amino acids, cysteine and phenylalanine included. Only the CDR3 DNA stays, 45 bases, in frame from base 1. Via the germline V gene, CDR1 is MGHRA and CDR2 YSYEKL. Trimming accounts for 3 bases at V and 3 bases at J, while the number of junction bases matched to no gene is 4. This record belongs to a study of cytomegalovirus exposure and HLA in healthy donors (dated by TCRdb to the late 2010s). At the level of the whole study: In an earlier analysis of roughly 590 of the donors, 250 to 300 Gb of sequence data and about 110 million unique TCR beta sequences from roughly 180 million T cells were reported. A later analysis re-examined previously published TCR beta repertoires from several hundred donors and added high-resolution HLA genotyping to investigate patterns of TCR occurrence. The number of typed donors differed by locus: roughly 629-630 for A, B, C, DRB1 and DQB1; 500 to 550 for DQA1; approximately 600 for DPA1; and about 470 for DPB1. To predict cytomegalovirus infection status, the study brought together high-throughput TCR immunosequencing, statistical association of individual TCRs with disease status, and machine learning. Along with the approximately 650-subject first cohort, a separate validation cohort of over a hundred different subjects was used. The aim of the study was to test whether cataloging public T cell receptors could identify signatures of past pathogen exposure. Rather than drawing on any new phenotypic data, the later analysis identified candidate immune exposures from TCR beta sequences and the way those sequences occurred across donors. Because of strong linkage in the cohort, roughly five DR-DQ haplotypes were treated as single units for association and clustering. All discovery cohort repertoires had been generated using a single sequencing platform. Among roughly 400 genotyped donors of the cohort, an average of around 240,000 unique TCR beta nucleotide sequences were sequenced per donor, around 20% of them non-productive. An early release covering about 600 HLA-typed donors comprised about 300 gigabases of sequencing data and 85 million or so unique TCR sequences. HLA typing covered class I and class II loci at four-digit resolution. The T cell repertoires of about 700 subjects were profiled by immunosequencing and related to cytomegalovirus serostatus. Donor age, sex, ethnicity and CMV serostatus were collected together with the repertoire data. A later genetic analysis used genome-wide SNP genotypes for 398 of the 666 donors, treating that subset as a discovery cohort. In an earlier analysis of roughly 580 of the donors, high-throughput TCR beta sequencing was used to judge whether each TCR beta V gene segment behaved as functional or pseudogenic. Among the roughly 400 genotyped donors, around 81% belonged to the genetic ancestry cluster associated with self-reported Caucasian donors.

The cohort comprised 666 healthy bone marrow donors. At the time of sampling, all cohort members were nominally healthy, though unrecorded immune exposures were likely present. The donor tested CMV seronegative, placing the donor among the 350 to 400 seronegative members of the cohort. A peripheral blood sample was collected from each donor, and TCR beta sequencing was performed on peripheral blood mononuclear cells. The Qiagen DNeasy Blood Extraction Kit was used to extract genomic DNA from the blood cell samples. Overall study outcomes, separate from this receptor: When HLA alleles, especially DR and DQ, strongly co-occurred, TCR associations were difficult to assign to individual alleles. A further reported finding was that TCR beta sequences accurately predicted the HLA-A and HLA-B alleles for most subjects in the first cohort. It was suggested by the authors that the approach could potentially be generalized to other disease states and immunological phenotypes. Several of the top co-occurrence clusters appeared to be linked to parvovirus B19, influenza, CMV and Epstein-Barr virus, according to a later analysis. Because counts were too low, roughly 18 rarely observed V segments, including chromosome 9 orphons, were left out of the earlier analysis of approximately 580 of the donors. A total of 150 or so TCR beta chains were listed by the study as associated with cytomegalovirus. According to a later genetic analysis, donors in an Asian-associated ancestry cluster had fewer N-insertions in productive TCRs than the roughly 700-donor mean. In a later analysis, HLA-associated TCR beta chains were found to be more clonally expanded and to have lower generation probabilities than equally common non-associated chains. Because HLA typing was unavailable for some donors at each locus, only the typed subset was used in association tests. The only immune exposure information available for the cohort was CMV serostatus. Across donors, most TCR sequences were observed very rarely, whereas some public TCRs were present in many individuals. A later analysis found that TCR association rates varied across HLA loci, with DRB1 alleles showing the most associated TCRs and HLA-C alleles the fewest. In a later analysis, most CMV-associated TCR beta chains were found to appear HLA-restricted, with HLA associations seemingly driven largely by CMV exposure. Cytomegalovirus status was reported to be diagnosed by the classifier with high specificity and sensitivity in both the original and validation cohorts. A cluster of highly shared sequence variants was judged likely to be a technical artifact of the sequencing pipeline. Sequencing depth was assumed to be roughly uniform across donors in the presence/absence analyses, though that assumption may not hold. A later analysis associated about 17,000 TCR beta sequences with specific HLA alleles at a false discovery rate of 0.05. This cohort had only TCR beta chains sequenced, and the lack of alpha or paired-chain data limited which features could be detected. A later genetic analysis associated a missense DCLRE1C variant with V-gene and J-gene trimming of TCR beta chains, and an independent cohort replicated the association. Some IMGT-functional V segments, including TRBV6-2 and TRBV6-3, could not be told apart with the 87-base-pair reads, so those segments were excluded. An earlier analysis of approximately 570 of the donors showed that most TCR beta V segments appeared in productive rearrangements either about 87% or about 30% of the time, which broadly matched IMGT annotations. Linkage disequilibrium might explain the correlated functional status among segregating V segments, but an unknown experimental factor could not be ruled out. Three of the identified cytomegalovirus-associated TCR beta chains were confirmed in vitro to be specific for cytomegalovirus antigens.

The receptor's source is a woman aged 18-29 years in good health and CMV-seronegative. Sample: PBMCs. The chain is made from TRBV4-1 and TRBJ1-4, with 7 bases in between that match TRBD1. The sequenced DNA is TGCGCCAGCAGCCACCCCGGGACAGCTAATGAAAAACTGTTTTTT. This gives the protein CASSHPGTANEKLFF.